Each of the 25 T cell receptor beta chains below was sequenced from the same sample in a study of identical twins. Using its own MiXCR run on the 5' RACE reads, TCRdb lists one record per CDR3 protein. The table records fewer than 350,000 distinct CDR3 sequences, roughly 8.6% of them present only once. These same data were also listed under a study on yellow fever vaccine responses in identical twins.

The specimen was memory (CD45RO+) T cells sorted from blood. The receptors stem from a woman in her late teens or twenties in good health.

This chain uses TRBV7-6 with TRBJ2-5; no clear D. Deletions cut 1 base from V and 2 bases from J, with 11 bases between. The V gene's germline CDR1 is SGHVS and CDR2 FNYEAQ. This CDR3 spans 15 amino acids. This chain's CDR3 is CASSLGPGPQETQYF. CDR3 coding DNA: TGTGCCAGCAGCTTAGGTCCCGGGCCACAAGAGACCCAGTACTTC. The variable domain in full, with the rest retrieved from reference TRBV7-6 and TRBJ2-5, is GAGVSQSPRYKVTKRGQDVALRCDPISGHVSLYWYRQALGQGPEFLTYFNYEAQQDKSGLPNDRFSAERPEGSISTLTIQRTEQRDSAMYRCASSLGPGPQETQYFGPGTRLLVL.

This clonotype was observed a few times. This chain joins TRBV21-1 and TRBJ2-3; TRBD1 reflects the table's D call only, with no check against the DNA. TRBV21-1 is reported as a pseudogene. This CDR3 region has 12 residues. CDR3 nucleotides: TGTGCCAGCAGCAAAGAAGGGGCCGGCCAGTATTTT. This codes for CASSKEGAGQYF.

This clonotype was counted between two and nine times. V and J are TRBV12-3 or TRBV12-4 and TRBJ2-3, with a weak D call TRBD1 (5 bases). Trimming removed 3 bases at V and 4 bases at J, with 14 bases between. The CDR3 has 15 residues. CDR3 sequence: CASSLGRVMADTQYF. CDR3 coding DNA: TGTGCCAGCAGTTTGGGCAGGGTAATGGCAGATACGCAGTATTTT.

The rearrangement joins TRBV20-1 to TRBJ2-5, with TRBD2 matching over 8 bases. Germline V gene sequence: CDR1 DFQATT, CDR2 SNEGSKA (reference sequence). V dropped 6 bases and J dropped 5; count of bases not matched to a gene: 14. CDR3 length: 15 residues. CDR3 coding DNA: TGCAGTGCGAGGCGGGATGGCGGGAGGATGGAGACCCAGTACTTC. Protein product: CSARRDGGRMETQYF.

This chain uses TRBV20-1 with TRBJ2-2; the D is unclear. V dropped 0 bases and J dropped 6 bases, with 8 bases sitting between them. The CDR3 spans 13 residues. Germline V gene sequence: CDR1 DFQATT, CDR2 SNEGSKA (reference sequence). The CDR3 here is CSARDLSSGELFF. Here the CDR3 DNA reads TGCAGTGCTAGAGATTTATCCTCCGGGGAGCTGTTTTTT.

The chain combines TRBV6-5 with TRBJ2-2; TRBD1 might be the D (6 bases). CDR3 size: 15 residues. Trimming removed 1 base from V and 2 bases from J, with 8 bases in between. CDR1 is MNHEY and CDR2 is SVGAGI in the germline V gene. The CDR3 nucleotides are TGTGCCAGCAGTTACTGGACAGCTAACACCGGGGAGCTGTTTTTT. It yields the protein CASSYWTANTGELFF.

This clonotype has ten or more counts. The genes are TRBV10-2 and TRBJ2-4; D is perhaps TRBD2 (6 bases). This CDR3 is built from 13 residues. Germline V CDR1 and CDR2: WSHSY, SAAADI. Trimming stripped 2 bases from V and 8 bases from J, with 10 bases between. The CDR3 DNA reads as TGCGCCAGCAGTGAGCGGGAGATTGACATTCAGTACTTC. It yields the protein CASSEREIDIQYF.

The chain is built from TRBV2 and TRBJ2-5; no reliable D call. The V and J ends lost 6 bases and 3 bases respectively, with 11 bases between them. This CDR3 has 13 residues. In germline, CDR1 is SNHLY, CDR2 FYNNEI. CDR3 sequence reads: CASSYTREETQYF. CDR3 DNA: TGTGCCAGCAGCTATACAAGGGAAGAGACCCAGTACTTC.

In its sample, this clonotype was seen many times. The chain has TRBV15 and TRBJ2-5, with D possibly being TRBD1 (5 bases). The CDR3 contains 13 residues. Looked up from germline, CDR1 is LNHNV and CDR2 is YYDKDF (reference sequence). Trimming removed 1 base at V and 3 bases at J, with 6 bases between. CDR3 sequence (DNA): TGTGCCACCAGCAGAGTAGGGGAAGAGACCCAGTACTTC. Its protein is CATSRVGEETQYF.

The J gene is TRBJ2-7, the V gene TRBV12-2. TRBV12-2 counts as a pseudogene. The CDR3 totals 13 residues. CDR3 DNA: TGTGCAAGTCGCTTACCTCGTAAGTACGAGCAGTACGTC. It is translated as CASRLPRKYEQYV.

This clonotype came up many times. CDR3 amino acids: CASSLGSSGGDEQFF. CDR3 in DNA: TGCGCCAGCAGCTTGGGTTCCAGCGGTGGGGATGAGCAGTTCTTC. The chain joins TRBV5-1 to TRBJ2-1; weak D call: TRBD2 (5 bases). Germline values: CDR1 SGHRS, CDR2 YFSETQ. The CDR3 extends over 15 amino acids. The V and J ends lost 0 bases and 8 bases respectively, with 15 bases between them. The full variable domain, in which reference TRBV5-1 and TRBJ2-1 provide the parts outside the CDR3, is KAGVTQTPRYLIKTRGQQVTLSCSPISGHRSVSWYQQTPGQGLQFLFEYFSETQRNKGNFPGRFSGRQFSNSRSEMNVSTLELGDSALYLCASSLGSSGGDEQFFGPGTRLTVL.

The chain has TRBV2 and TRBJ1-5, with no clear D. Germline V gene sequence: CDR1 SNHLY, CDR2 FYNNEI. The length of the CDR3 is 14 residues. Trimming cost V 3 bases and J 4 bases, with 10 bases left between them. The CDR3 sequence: CASSDGRMNQPQHF. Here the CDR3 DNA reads TGTGCCAGCAGTGACGGCAGGATGAATCAGCCCCAGCATTTT.

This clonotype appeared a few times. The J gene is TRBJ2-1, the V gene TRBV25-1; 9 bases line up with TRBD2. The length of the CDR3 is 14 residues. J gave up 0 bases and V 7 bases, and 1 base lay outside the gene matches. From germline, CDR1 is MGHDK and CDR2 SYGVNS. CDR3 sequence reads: CASIAGDSYNEQFF. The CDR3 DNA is TGTGCCAGCATAGCGGGAGACTCCTACAATGAGCAGTTCTTC.

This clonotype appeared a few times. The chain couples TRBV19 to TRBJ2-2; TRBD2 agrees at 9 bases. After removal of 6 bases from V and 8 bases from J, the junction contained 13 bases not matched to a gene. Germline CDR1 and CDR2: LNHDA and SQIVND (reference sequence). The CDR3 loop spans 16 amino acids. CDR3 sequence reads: CASSLKAGGPGGELFF. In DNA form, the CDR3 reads TGTGCCAGTAGCCTGAAAGCGGGAGGTCCCGGAGGGGAGCTGTTTTTT.

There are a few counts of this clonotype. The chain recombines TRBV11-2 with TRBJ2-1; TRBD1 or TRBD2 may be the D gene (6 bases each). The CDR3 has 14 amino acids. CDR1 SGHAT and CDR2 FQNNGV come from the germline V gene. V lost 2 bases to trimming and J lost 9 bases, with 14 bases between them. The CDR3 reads CASSLTGAPGEQFF. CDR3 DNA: TGTGCCAGCAGCTTAACGGGGGCACCAGGTGAGCAGTTCTTC.

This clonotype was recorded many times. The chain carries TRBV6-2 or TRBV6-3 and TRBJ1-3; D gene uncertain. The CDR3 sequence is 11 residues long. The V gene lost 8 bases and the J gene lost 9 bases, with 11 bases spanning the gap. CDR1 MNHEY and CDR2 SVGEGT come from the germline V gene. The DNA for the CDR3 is TGTGCCAGCGGAACCATGACCACCATATATTTT. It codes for CASGTMTTIYF.

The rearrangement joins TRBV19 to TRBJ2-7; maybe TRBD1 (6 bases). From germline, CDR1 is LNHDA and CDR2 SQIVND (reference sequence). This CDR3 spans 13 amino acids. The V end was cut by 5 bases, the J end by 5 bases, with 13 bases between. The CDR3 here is CASSLYRADEQYF. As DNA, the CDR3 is TGTGCCAGTAGTTTATACAGGGCCGACGAGCAGTACTTC.

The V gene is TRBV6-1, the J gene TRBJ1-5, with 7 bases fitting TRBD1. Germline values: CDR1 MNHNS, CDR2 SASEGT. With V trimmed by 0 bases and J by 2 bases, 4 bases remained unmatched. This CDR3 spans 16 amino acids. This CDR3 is CASSEAGQGGNQPQHF. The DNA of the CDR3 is TGTGCCAGCAGTGAAGCGGGGCAGGGGGGCAATCAGCCCCAGCATTTT.

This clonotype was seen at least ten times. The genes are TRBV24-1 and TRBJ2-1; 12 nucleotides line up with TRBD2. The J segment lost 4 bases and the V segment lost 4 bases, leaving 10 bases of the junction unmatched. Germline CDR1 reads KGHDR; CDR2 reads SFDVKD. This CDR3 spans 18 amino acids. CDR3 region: CATSDPRETSGRYNEQFF. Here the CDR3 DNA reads TGTGCCACCAGTGACCCACGGGAGACTAGCGGGAGATACAATGAGCAGTTCTTC.

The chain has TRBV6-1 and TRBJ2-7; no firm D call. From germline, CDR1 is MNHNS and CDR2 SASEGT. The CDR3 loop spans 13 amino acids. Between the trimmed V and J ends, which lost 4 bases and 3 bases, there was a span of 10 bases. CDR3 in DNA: TGTGCCAGCAGTGGTACGAGGAGCTACGAGCAGTACGTC. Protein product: CASSGTRSYEQYV.

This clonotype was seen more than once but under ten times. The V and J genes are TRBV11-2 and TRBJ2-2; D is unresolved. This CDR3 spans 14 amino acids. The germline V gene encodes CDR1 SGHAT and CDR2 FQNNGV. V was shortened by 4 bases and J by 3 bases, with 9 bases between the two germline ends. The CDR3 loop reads CASSSLVDTGELFF. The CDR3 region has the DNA TGTGCCAGCAGCTCCCTGGTAGACACCGGGGAGCTGTTTTTT.

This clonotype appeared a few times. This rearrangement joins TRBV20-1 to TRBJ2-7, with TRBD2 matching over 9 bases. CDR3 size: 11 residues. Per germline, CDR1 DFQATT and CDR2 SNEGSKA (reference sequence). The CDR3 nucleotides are TGCGGGGCGGGAGGGTCCTACGAGCAGTACTTC. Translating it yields CGAGGSYEQYF.

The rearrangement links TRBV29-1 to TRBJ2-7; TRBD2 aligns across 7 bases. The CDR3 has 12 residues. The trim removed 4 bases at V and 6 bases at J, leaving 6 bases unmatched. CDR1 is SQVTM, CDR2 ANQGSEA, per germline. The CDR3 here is CSVAPSGTEQYF. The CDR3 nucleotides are TGCAGCGTTGCCCCTAGCGGAACCGAGCAGTACTTC.

The CDR3 DNA reads as TGCAGCGTTGATTGGATCGGCCAGGATACGCAGTATTTT. This translates into CSVDWIGQDTQYF. J is TRBJ2-3 and V is TRBV29-1; D gene unclear. This CDR3 spans 13 amino acids. In germline, CDR1 is SQVTM, CDR2 ANQGSEA. V shed 3 bases and J shed 6 bases, with 13 bases lying between them.

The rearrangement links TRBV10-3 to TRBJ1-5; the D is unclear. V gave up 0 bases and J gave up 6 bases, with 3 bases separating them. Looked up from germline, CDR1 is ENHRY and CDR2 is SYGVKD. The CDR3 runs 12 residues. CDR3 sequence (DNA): TGTGCCATCAGTGAGTCTGGTCAGCCCCAGCATTTT. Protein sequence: CAISESGQPQHF.